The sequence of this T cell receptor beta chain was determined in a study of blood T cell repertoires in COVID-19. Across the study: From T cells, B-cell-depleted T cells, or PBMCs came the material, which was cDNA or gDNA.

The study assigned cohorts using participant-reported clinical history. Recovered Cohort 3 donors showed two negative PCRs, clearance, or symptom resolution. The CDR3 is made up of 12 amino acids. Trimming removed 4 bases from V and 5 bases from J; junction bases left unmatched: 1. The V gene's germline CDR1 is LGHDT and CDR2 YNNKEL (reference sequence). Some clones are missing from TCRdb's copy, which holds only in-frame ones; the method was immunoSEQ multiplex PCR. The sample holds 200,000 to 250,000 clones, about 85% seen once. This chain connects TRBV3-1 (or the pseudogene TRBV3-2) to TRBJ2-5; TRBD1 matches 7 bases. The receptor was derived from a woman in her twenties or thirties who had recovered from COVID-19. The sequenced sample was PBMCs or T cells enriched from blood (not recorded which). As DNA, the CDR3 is TGTGCCAGCAGCCGGGACAGCGAGACCCAGTACTTC. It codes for CASSRDSETQYF.